This T cell receptor (beta chain) stems from a study of T cell repertoires in cytomegalovirus infection. About the study: Matching HLA type, along with CMV infection, was indicated by public TCR beta signatures. Study-level findings and limits: CMV-specific HLA-C-restricted TCR beta clonotypes dominated the ex vivo response.

As concerns this clonotype: Its antigen is still unknown.

This CDR3 spans 14 amino acids. The junction had 8 bases not matched to a gene; V was cut back by 7 bases and J by 5 bases. The germline V gene has CDR1 SQVTM and CDR2 ANQGSEA. TCRdb independently ran MiXCR on the reads; one entry per CDR3 protein. This sample has under 350,000 distinct CDR3 sequences, with around 9.1% found just once. The TCR was taken from a human donor in good health (CMV status not recorded). Some clones in this sample may be carry-over from other donors' samples. The V gene is TRBV29-1, the J gene TRBJ2-1, with 10 nucleotides matching TRBD1. Sequencing was carried out using PBMCs. The CDR3: CSGRPGQGNNEQFF. The CDR3 nucleotides read TGCAGCGGTAGGCCGGGACAGGGGAACAATGAGCAGTTCTTC.